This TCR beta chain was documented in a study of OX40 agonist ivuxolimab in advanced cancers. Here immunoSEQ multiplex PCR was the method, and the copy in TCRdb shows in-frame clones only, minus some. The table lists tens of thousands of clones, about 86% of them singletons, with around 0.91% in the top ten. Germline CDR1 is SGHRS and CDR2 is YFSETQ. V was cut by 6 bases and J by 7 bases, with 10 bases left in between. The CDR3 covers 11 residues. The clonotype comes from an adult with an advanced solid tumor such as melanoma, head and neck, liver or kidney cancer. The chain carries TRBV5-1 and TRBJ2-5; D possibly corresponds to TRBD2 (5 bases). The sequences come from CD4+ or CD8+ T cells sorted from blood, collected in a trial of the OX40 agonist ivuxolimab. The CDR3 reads CASTQRRTQYF. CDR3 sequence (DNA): TGCGCCAGCACCCAGCGGAGGACCCAGTACTTC.